This entry features one TCR beta chain sequence. Its antigen specificity is not known. Per-base qualities were not stored, and no clone one base away is much larger. This record comes from a study of graft-versus-host responses after intestinal transplantation (dated by TCRdb to the early 2020s). With respect to the entire study: The transplants that recipients got were multivisceral, liver-intestinal, or isolated intestinal. The cohort enrolled under 25 intestinal transplant recipients including one retransplant, and a few patients lacking pretransplant specimens were excluded. Anti-thymocyte globulin induction was given to all recipients, followed by maintenance tacrolimus and steroids for approximately three years. Donor T cell macrochimerism was defined as a peak of at least 4% donor T cells among recipient peripheral blood mononuclear cells. To identify alloreactive clones, pre-transplant mixed lymphocyte reaction products were sequenced and then compared with unstimulated pre-transplant donor and recipient T cells. After intestinal transplantation, graft-versus-host and host-versus-graft alloreactive T cell clones were followed in the graft, circulation and bone marrow using bulk TCR-beta CDR3 sequencing. Samples from a few later patients were sequenced in-house on an Illumina MiSeq with MiXCR processing rather than by the commercial service. General findings and caveats noted by the study authors: Conclusions were limited by the relatively low number and heterogeneity of intestinal transplant patients. Early after transplant, peak levels of circulating GvH clones were associated with declines in HvG clones. In patients with donor T cell macrochimerism, the allografts had high GvH to HvG T cell clonal ratios. GvH clones were detected in recipient bone marrow, and some of these GvH clones were observed earlier in ileal mucosa or blood, consistent with an intestinal mucosal origin.

Library preparation was by the immunoSEQ multiplex PCR assay. For most patients, genomic DNA was isolated using the Qiagen DNeasy Blood and Tissue Kit and was shipped frozen to Adaptive Biotechnologies for TCR sequencing. Adaptive Biotechnologies carried out high-throughput TCR-beta CDR3 sequencing of genomic DNA for most patients. As for how the authors treated the data: TCR sequencing data were retrieved from Adaptive's ImmunoSEQ software for about 17 patients, whereas three other patients were processed with MiXCR and VDJtools. To correct CD4 versus CD8 sorting errors, sequences present in both subsets at a frequency ratio below 5:1 were removed. CDR3 nucleotide sequences shared between donor and recipient were removed because their origin could not be assigned. Alloreactive clones required at least 2-fold expansion over unstimulated cells and minimum CFSE-low frequency of 0.002% (template counts) or 0.001% (read counts). Clones detected in sequenced pre-transplant spleen, lymph node, or MLR CFSE-low populations of the donor or recipient were defined as mappable. Cumulative frequency of alloreactive clones was calculated as a percentage of all sequences weighted by copy number. The immuneACCESS repertoire file appears here via TCRdb, limited to in-frame rearrangements. These files lack a portion of the clones; in checked studies, under half of the deficit traces to unresolved V genes, and the cause of the others is not known. V and J calls and clone size follow that table, whereas D and trimming were derived from the DNA. The sample table lists about 100,000 clones, 90% to 95% of them with a count of one. The ten most abundant clones make up roughly 0.2% of the sample.

CDR1 and CDR2, per the germline V gene, are MNHEY and SVGAGI. V sheds 4 bases and J sheds 2 bases, leaving 10 bases between their ends. The cysteine opens and the phenylalanine closes a CDR3 of 14 amino acids. Left in the record is the CDR3 DNA by itself, 42 bases read in frame from the first base. The sample's time point label is to be understood as: cells obtained before transplantation from donor or recipient. CD3+CD4+ and CD3+CD8+ populations were FACS-sorted from unstimulated pre-transplant donor and recipient cells taken from spleen or lymph nodes. The material sequenced was unstimulated CD4+ T cells sorted from spleen or lymph node cells, taken before transplant. This TCR was recovered from a human donor who was the organ donor for an intestinal transplant. Here the chain combines TRBV6-5 and TRBJ2-3, and the D gene may be TRBD1, 5 bases matching. For the CDR3, the sequence is CASSLRGPTDTQYF. The sequence in DNA is TGTGCCAGCAGTTTAAGGGGCCCCACAGATACGCAGTATTTT.